The rows below give T cell receptor beta chains drawn from one sample of a study of T cell repertoires in cytomegalovirus infection. TCRdb redid the calling of the reads with MiXCR, one entry per CDR3 protein. The sample carries fewer than 1,000,000 distinct CDR3 sequences, around 32% recorded once. Their specific antigens are unknown. This sample comprised cultured CD8+ T cells from PBMCs, obtained from culture after CMV antigen stimulation. The receptor set was obtained from a human donor in good health (CMV status not recorded). Some clones in this sample may be carry-over from other donors' samples. Both conserved end residues are part of each CDR3.

v_call	cdr3_length	j_call	cdr3_aa
TRBV5-1	16	TRBJ1-1	CATYLVSRGGNTEAFF
TRBV11-2	19	TRBJ2-2	CASSLLPLGGGQYVGELFF
TRBV20-1	14	TRBJ2-1	CSAGGQRGGAEQFF
TRBV4-1	16	TRBJ2-3	CASSPLGQGEADTQYF
TRBV4-1	15	TRBJ2-1	CASTITGTSGNEQFF
TRBV7-2	17	TRBJ2-1	CASSLYPGTGGGNEQFF
TRBV7-6	12	TRBJ1-6	CASSESSSPLHF
TRBV5-4	14	TRBJ1-1	CASSLPAENTEAFF
TRBV27	16	TRBJ2-2	CASSSGQGGDTGELFF
TRBV10-3	13	TRBJ2-3	CAINGQSPDTQYF
TRBV28	15	TRBJ2-5	CASSFDRGLKETQYF
TRBV12-3/TRBV12-4	14	TRBJ1-2	CASSFGRGNYGYTF
TRBV9	16	TRBJ1-3	CASTPGSPGSGNTIYF
TRBV29-1	13	TRBJ2-1	CSVEMDLPNEQFF
TRBV7-8	15	TRBJ1-5	CASSLGQDFKGPQHF